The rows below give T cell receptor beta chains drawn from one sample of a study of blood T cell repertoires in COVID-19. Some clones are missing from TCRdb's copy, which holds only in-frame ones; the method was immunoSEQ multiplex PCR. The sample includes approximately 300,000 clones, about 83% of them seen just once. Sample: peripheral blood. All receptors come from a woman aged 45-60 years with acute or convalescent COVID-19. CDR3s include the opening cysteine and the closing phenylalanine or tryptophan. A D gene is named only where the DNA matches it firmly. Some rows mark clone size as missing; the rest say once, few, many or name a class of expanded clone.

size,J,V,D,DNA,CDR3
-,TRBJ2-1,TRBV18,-,TGTGCCAGCTCACCACCGCAGCGCCAAGAGAATGAGCAGTTCTTC,CASSPPQRQENEQFF
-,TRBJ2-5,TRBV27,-,TGTGCCAGCAAAACTTTCCCTCCTCAGGCGGGATGGTCCCAAGAGACCCAGTACTTC,CASKTFPPQAGWSQETQYF
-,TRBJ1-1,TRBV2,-,TGTGCCAGCAGTGGCCGGAGGGACACTGAAGCTTTCTTT,CASSGRRDTEAFF
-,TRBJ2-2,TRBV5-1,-,TGCGCCAGCAGTTGGACAGTAGCATCCGGGGAGCTGTTTTTT,CASSWTVASGELFF
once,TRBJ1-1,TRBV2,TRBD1,TGTGCCAGCAGTGTGGACAGGGATGTCTCTGAAGCTTTCTTT,CASSVDRDVSEAFF
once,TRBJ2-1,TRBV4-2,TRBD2,TGTGCCAGCCGCGCGGGAGGGCCAGACAATGAGCAGTTCTTC,CASRAGGPDNEQFF
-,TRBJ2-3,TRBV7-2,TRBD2,TGTGCCAGCAGCTTCCGGCGGGAGTCAGATACGCAGTATTTT,CASSFRRESDTQYF
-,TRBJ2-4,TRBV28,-,TGTGCCAGCAGTACAGGGATTGGGAAAAACATTCAGTACTTC,CASSTGIGKNIQYF
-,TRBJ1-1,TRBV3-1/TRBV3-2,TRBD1,TGTGCCAGCAGCCGGAGGACAGGGAACACTGAAGCTTTCTTT,CASSRRTGNTEAFF
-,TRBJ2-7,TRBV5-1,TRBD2,TGCGCCAGCAGCCCCGCTAGCGGGAGTGGAAGCTCCTACGAGCAGTACTTC,CASSPASGSGSSYEQYF
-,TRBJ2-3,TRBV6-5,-,TGTGCCCTCTTGCGGTCGATCACAGATACGCAGTATTTT,CALLRSITDTQYF
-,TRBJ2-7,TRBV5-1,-,TGCGCCAGCAGCTTAGATCATCGCAGTTACGAGCAGTACTTC,CASSLDHRSYEQYF
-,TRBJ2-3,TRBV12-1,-,TGTGCCAGCAGCTTTGTAACGTCTGGACTAGCGGGAGGGGATACGCAGTATTTT,CASSFVTSGLAGGDTQYF
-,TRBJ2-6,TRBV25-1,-,TGTGCCAGCAGTGAATTGAGGCTAGGGGCCAGCACCAACGTCCTGACTTTC,CASSELRLGASTNVLTF
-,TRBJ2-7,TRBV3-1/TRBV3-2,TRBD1,TGTGCCAGCAGCACCAGCTTCGGGACAGGGGTTATCTACGAGCAGTACTTC,CASSTSFGTGVIYEQYF
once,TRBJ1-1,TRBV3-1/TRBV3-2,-,TGTGCCAGCAGCCAATTGGAGGGGAAAGCTTTCTTT,CASSQLEGKAFF
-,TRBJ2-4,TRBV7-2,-,TGTGCCAGCAGCTTAGGCGGGTTGGCAGTAGCCAAAAACATTCAGTACTTC,CASSLGGLAVAKNIQYF
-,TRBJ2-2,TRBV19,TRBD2,TGTGGCAGTAGTCTTGGGACTATAGGTTACACCGGGGAGCTGTTTTTT,CGSSLGTIGYTGELFF
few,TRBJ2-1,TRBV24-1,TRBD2,TGTGCCACCAGTGATGCCGGGGGGGCAGAGGATGAGCAGTTCTTC,CATSDAGGAEDEQFF
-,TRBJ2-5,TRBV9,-,TGTGCCAGCAGCGTATCCTTGGGCGAGACCCAGTACTTC,CASSVSLGETQYF
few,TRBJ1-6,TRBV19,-,TGTGCCAGTAGTGTGAAGCCGGGATATATACCTAACCTATATAATTCACCCCTCCACTTT,CASSVKPGYIPNLYNSPLHF
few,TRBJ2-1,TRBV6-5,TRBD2,TGTGCCAGCAGTTTGGCGGGAGGGTACTCCTACAATGAGCAGTTCTTC,CASSLAGGYSYNEQFF
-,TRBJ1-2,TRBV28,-,TGTGCCAGCAGTGCGACAGGCTATGGCTACACCTTC,CASSATGYGYTF
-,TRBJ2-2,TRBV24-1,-,TGTGCCACCAGTACTCCGAACACCGGGGAGCTGTTTTTT,CATSTPNTGELFF
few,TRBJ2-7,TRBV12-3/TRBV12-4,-,TGTGCCAGCAGTTTAAACAGGGACGAGCAGTACTTC,CASSLNRDEQYF
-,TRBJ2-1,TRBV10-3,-,TGTGCCATCAGTGAGTCAACGCCCCGGGATGAGCAGTTCTTC,CAISESTPRDEQFF
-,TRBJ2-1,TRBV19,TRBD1,TGTGCCAGTAGTATTGGAGGACAGGAATACAATGAGCAGTTCTTC,CASSIGGQEYNEQFF